The 2 T cell receptor beta chains below all came from one sample that was sequenced in a study. TCRdb used MiXCR to reprocess the 5' RACE reads, holding one entry per CDR3 protein. This sample carries some 62,000 distinct CDR3 sequences, 22% of them seen once, and the ten largest clones take under 3.5%. Sequencing input: memory CD4+ T cells sorted from a lymph node. Subset defined: memory CD4+ T cells, CD4+CD45RO+CD25-. These receptors all stem from a female donor with breast cancer.

This clonotype was counted ten times or more. This chain links TRBV12-3 or TRBV12-4 with TRBJ1-2; D ambiguous. The CDR3 spans 13 residues. V was cut by 5 bases and J by 4 bases, with 11 bases left in between. This chain's CDR3 is CASSLTGGYGYTF. CDR3 bases: TGTGCCAGCAGTCTAACGGGAGGCTATGGCTACACCTTC.

With respect to this clonotype: This sequence may be a read error, since a much larger clone differs from it by one base. The rearrangement uses TRBV7-2 and TRBJ1-1; D not resolved. Germline V CDR1 and CDR2: SGHTA, FQGNSA. V was clipped by 1 base and J by 1 base, with 7 bases between them. CDR3 length: 14 amino acids. The CDR3 nucleotides read TGTACCAGCAGCTTAGGCACAGCGAACACTGAAGCTTTCTTT. Translating it yields CTSSLGTANTEAFF.